This TCR beta chain stems from a study of CD8 T cells in Susac syndrome. As for the study in general: Patients with Susac syndrome were therapy-naive, treated with corticosteroids, or treated with intravenous immunoglobulin alone when blood was collected. Study-wide points: Clonal expansion was not seen in any Susac syndrome CD4+ T cell repertoire.

The CDR3 is 14 residues long. Germline CDR1 and CDR2: DFQATT and SNEGSKA (reference sequence). V lost 4 bases to trimming and J lost 2 bases; unmatched junction nucleotides: 7. Random hexamers served to reverse transcribe roughly 0.5 to 1 ug RNA. Amplification of TCR beta CDR3 used immunoSEQ multiplex PCR across 54 Vbeta and 13 Jbeta. Each CDR3 protein is one row after TCRdb ran MiXCR on the immunoSEQ multiplex PCR reads. This table holds 110,000 to 150,000 distinct CDR3 sequences, more than 90% found once. As to this clonotype: Its antigen remains unidentified.

V usage is TRBV20-1 and J usage is TRBJ1-1; 7 nucleotides match TRBD1. The sequenced material came from CD4+ T cells from PBMCs. The clonotype comes from a human donor with Susac syndrome. The DNA for the CDR3 is TGCAGTGCTACGAAGGGGGCGTATAACACTGAAGCTTTCTTT. It codes for CSATKGAYNTEAFF.